Sequencing of this TCR beta chain was carried out in a study of blood T cell repertoires in COVID-19. Generated by immunoSEQ multiplex PCR, the TCRdb table keeps only in-frame clones and is missing some. There are 75,000 to 100,000 clones in the sample; around 79% occur only once, and approximately 10% lies in the top ten. Per the germline V gene, CDR1 is SGDLS and CDR2 is YYNGEE. Trimming shortened V by 4 bases and J by 0 bases, and 17 bases separated the two germline ends. CDR3 size: 17 residues. Material for sequencing was peripheral blood. The genes are TRBV9 and TRBJ2-1; D is possibly TRBD2 (6 bases). This clonotype originated in a woman older than 75 with acute or convalescent COVID-19. The CDR3 region is CASSPGVMAVSYNEQFF. In DNA form, the CDR3 reads TGTGCCAGCAGCCCGGGGGTCATGGCAGTCTCCTACAATGAGCAGTTCTTC.